The clone carrying this T cell receptor (beta chain) was observed once. The data belong to a study of blood T cell repertoires in COVID-19. The CDR3 runs 13 residues. Germline V gene lookup returns CDR1 MNHEY and CDR2 SVGEGT. Losses at the gene ends were 4 bases for V and 3 bases for J; bases not matched to a gene: 3. The repertoire was sequenced with immunoSEQ multiplex PCR; TCRdb's copy has only in-frame clones and lacks some. The sample contains roughly 330,000 clones, more than 75% of which appear only once. The rearrangement uses TRBV6-2 or TRBV6-3 and TRBJ2-7, with 7 bases aligning to TRBD1. The TCR was taken from a woman aged 45-65 years with active or convalescent COVID-19. Sequencing was performed on peripheral blood. The CDR3 region is CASSFHRGYEQYF. CDR3 nucleotides: TGTGCCAGCAGTTTTCACAGGGGCTACGAGCAGTACTTC.